A selection of T cell receptor beta chains follows, all from one sample in a study of beta chain features in type 1 diabetes. Some clones are missing from TCRdb's copy, which holds only in-frame ones; the method was immunoSEQ multiplex PCR. The sample has 900,000 or so clones, about a sixth seen once; the top ten hold 0.02% to 0.025%. Sequencing was done on a sample of naive CD4+ T cells from blood. These receptors were taken from a woman younger than 30 in good health. Both conserved end residues are part of each CDR3. Fields, in order: J gene, D gene, V gene, clone size, CDR3 DNA, CDR3 protein. D genes are given only for firm matches. Clone size appears in some rows only: once, few, many, or a class for an expanded clone.

>TRBJ2-2|.|TRBV4-3|.
TGCGCCAGCAGCCCCCAGGGCGGTTGGAGCACCGGGGAGCTGTTTTTT
CASSPQGGWSTGELFF
>TRBJ1-4|.|TRBV7-6|.
TGTGCCAGCAGCTTAATTGGAGACACTAATGAAAAACTGTTTTTT
CASSLIGDTNEKLFF
>TRBJ2-1|TRBD2|TRBV4-2|few
TGTGCCAGCAGCCGGACTAGCGGGACCAATGAGCAGTTCTTC
CASSRTSGTNEQFF
>TRBJ1-4|TRBD1|TRBV6-1|few
TGTGCCAGCAGTGCGGACAGGGCCCGTGAAAAACTGTTTTTT
CASSADRAREKLFF
>TRBJ2-7|.|TRBV27|few
TGTGCCAGCAGTTTAAAGCCGTCCGGGGCAGGCCGCTACGAGCAGTACTTC
CASSLKPSGAGRYEQYF
>TRBJ2-3|.|TRBV5-1|.
TGCGCCAGCAGCTGGGCCCTGCTTCCGTCGGATACGCAGTATTTT
CASSWALLPSDTQYF
>TRBJ1-1|TRBD1|TRBV10-3|few
TGTGCCATCAGTGAGGGACAGGGCAGAGGTGAAGCTTTCTTT
CAISEGQGRGEAFF
>TRBJ2-1|.|TRBV7-8|.
TGTGCCAGCAGCCCACGGGACTTCTACAATGAGCAGTTCTTC
CASSPRDFYNEQFF
>TRBJ2-1|.|TRBV4-3|.
TGCGCCAGCAGCGGAGGTAGCGGCCGCCCCTACAATGAGCAGTTCTTC
CASSGGSGRPYNEQFF
>TRBJ2-3|TRBD2|TRBV7-9|few
TGTGCCAGCAGCCAAGGAACTAGCGGGACCTCGAGCCGCACAGATACGCAGTATTTT
CASSQGTSGTSSRTDTQYF
>TRBJ2-5|.|TRBV7-2|.
TGTGCCAGCAGCGGGGGGAGCGGAGAGACCCAGTACTTC
CASSGGSGETQYF
>TRBJ2-3|.|TRBV28|.
TGTGCCAGCAGTTTAGCGCTAGCAAGCCCGTCCACAGATACGCAGTATTTT
CASSLALASPSTDTQYF
>TRBJ2-2|.|TRBV27|few
TGTGCCAGCCAGTTCAGGGAAAACACCGGGGAGCTGTTTTTT
CASQFRENTGELFF
>TRBJ1-5|TRBD1|TRBV19|.
TGTGCCAGTAGAGGACAGGGGGATCAGCCCCAGCATTTT
CASRGQGDQPQHF
>TRBJ1-4|.|TRBV7-9|few
TGTGCCAGCAGCTTAGATTTGAGGAGGGAAAAACTGTTTTTT
CASSLDLRREKLFF
>TRBJ2-1|.|TRBV5-6|few
TGTGCCAGCAGCCAAGACAGAAAGCAGTTCTTC
CASSQDRKQFF
>TRBJ2-5|TRBD1|TRBV5-1|few
TGCGCCAGCAACAACGAACAGGGGCCCGGTGCCAAGACCCAGTACTTC
CASNNEQGPGAKTQYF
>TRBJ2-5|TRBD2|TRBV11-2|few
TGTGCCAGCAGCTTAAGCTACCCAGCGGGAGAGGCAGAGACCCAGTACTTC
CASSLSYPAGEAETQYF
>TRBJ2-4|.|TRBV15|.
TGTGCCACCAGCCCGGCCGCGTCCCAAAACATTCAGTACTTC
CATSPAASQNIQYF
>TRBJ1-1|.|TRBV11-2|.
TGTGCCAGCAGCTTAGTGTTTGGCCGGATGAACACTGAAGCTTTCTTT
CASSLVFGRMNTEAFF
>TRBJ2-7|TRBD2|TRBV6-5|.
TGTGCCAGCAGTTACTCGAGGGAGGGCCGTGGCGAGCAGTACTTC
CASSYSREGRGEQYF
>TRBJ1-1|.|TRBV7-2|.
TGTGCCAGCAGCCCCGCCAGGACAAACACTGAAGCTTTCTTT
CASSPARTNTEAFF
>TRBJ2-1|TRBD1|TRBV27|.
TGTGCCAGCAGGCAACCGGGACAGGGGGCGGATGAGCAGTTCTTC
CASRQPGQGADEQFF
>TRBJ1-5|TRBD1|TRBV6-6|.
TGTGCCAGCAGTTACTCGGGGACAGGGGATCAGCCCCAGCATTTT
CASSYSGTGDQPQHF
>TRBJ2-1|TRBD1|TRBV11-2|.
TGTGCCAGCAGCTTCGGGACAGGGGTGAATGAGCAGTTCTTC
CASSFGTGVNEQFF
>TRBJ2-7|.|TRBV14|few
TGTGCCAGCAGCCAAAGGGACACCGTCTACGAGCAGTACTTC
CASSQRDTVYEQYF
>TRBJ1-1|.|TRBV28|.
TGTGCCAGCAAGGAGAACACTGAAGCTTTCTTT
CASKENTEAFF
>TRBJ1-2|TRBD1|TRBV18|few
TGTGCCAGCTCACCGTCAGGGGGCATCTATGGCTACACCTTC
CASSPSGGIYGYTF
>TRBJ2-3|TRBD2|TRBV5-1|few
TGCGCCAGCAGCTTGGCCCTAGCGGCTAGCACAGATACGCAGTATTTT
CASSLALAASTDTQYF
>TRBJ2-7|.|TRBV18|.
TGTGCCAGCTCACCATCCGGGAGATACTCCTACGAGCAGTACTTC
CASSPSGRYSYEQYF
>TRBJ2-4|.|TRBV5-4|.
TGCGCCAGCAGCCAGCCCATTTCCCCTGCGGACAAAAACATTCAGTACTTC
CASSQPISPADKNIQYF
>TRBJ1-5|.|TRBV6-1|.
TGTGCCAGCAGTTGGATCCAGGGGAGGGAGAAGCCCCAGCATTTT
CASSWIQGREKPQHF
>TRBJ2-5|.|TRBV28|few
TGTGCCAGCAGTGGTAGGGTGATTGTGGAGACCCAGTACTTC
CASSGRVIVETQYF
>TRBJ2-1|TRBD2|TRBV4-2|.
TGTGCCAGCAGCCAATTAACTAGCGGGAGTTTTAATGAGCAGTTCTTC
CASSQLTSGSFNEQFF
>TRBJ2-1|.|TRBV21-1|.
TGTGCCAGCAGCCCCAGGCCAGAATGGGGTGAGCAGTTCTTC
CASSPRPEWGEQFF
>TRBJ1-1|.|TRBV5-1|few
TGCGCCAGCAGCTTGATGACAACCGACACTGAAGCTTTCTTT
CASSLMTTDTEAFF
>TRBJ2-3|TRBD1|TRBV7-2|.
TGTGCCAGCAGCTTAAACGGACAGGGGGCGGATACGCAGTATTTT
CASSLNGQGADTQYF
>TRBJ2-1|.|TRBV7-6|.
TGTGCCAGCAGCTTCAGGGGCCCTAGTGAGAATGAGCAGTTCTTC
CASSFRGPSENEQFF
>TRBJ2-1|TRBD2|TRBV28|.
TGTGCCAGCAATAACGGGGGGGCGCACCCCAATGAGCAGTTCTTC
CASNNGGAHPNEQFF
>TRBJ2-3|TRBD2|TRBV6-5|.
TGTGCCAGCAGACTAGCGGGAGCGGATACGCAGTATTTT
CASRLAGADTQYF